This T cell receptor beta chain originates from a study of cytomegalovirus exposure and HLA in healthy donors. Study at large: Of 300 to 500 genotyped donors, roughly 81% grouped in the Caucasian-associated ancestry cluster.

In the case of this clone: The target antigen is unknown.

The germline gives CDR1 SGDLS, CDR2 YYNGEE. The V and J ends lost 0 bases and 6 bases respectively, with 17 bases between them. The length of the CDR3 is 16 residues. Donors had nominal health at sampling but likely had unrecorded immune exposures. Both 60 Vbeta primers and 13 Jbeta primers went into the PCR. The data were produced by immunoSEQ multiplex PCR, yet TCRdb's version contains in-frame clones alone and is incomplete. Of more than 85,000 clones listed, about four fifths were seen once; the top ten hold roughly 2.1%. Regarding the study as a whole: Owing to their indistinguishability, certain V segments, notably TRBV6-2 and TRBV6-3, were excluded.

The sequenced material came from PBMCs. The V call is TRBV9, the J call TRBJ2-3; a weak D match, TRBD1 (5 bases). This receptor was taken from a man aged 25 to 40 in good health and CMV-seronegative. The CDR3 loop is CASSVAPSGFHDTQYF. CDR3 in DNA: TGTGCCAGCAGCGTAGCTCCCTCAGGGTTCCACGATACGCAGTATTTT.